Listed here are 23 T cell receptor beta chains from one sample, sequenced in a study of blood T cell repertoires in COVID-19. TCRdb keeps only in-frame clones here, not all; method: immunoSEQ multiplex PCR. Of about 250,000 clones detected, over 75% appear once; the ten largest clones hold 0.87%. Input material: peripheral blood. The source is a human donor with COVID-19, enrolled during active disease. The donor label of this sample is uncertain.

This chain connects TRBV27 to TRBJ2-3; tentative D call: TRBD2 (6 bases). Deletions cut 7 bases from V and 4 bases from J, with 12 bases between. Per germline, CDR1 MNHEY and CDR2 SMNVEV (reference sequence). The CDR3 extends over 13 amino acids. The CDR3 nucleotides read TGTGCCAGCAAGGACTCGGGGGCAGATACGCAGTATTTT. It translates to CASKDSGADTQYF.

Only a few counts were recorded for this clone. The chain carries TRBV7-2 and TRBJ1-4; the match to TRBD1 covers 8 bases. Germline lookup yields CDR1 SGHTA and CDR2 FQGNSA. J was trimmed by 7 bases and V by 5 bases; bases with no gene match: 9. CDR3 size: 15 residues. Here the CDR3 reads CASSQTGERTEKLFF. CDR3 nucleotide sequence: TGTGCCAGCAGCCAGACAGGGGAAAGGACTGAAAAACTGTTTTTT.

This chain connects TRBV4-1 to TRBJ1-2; 8 bases agree with TRBD1. In germline, CDR1 is MGHRA, CDR2 YSYEKL. The CDR3 has 14 amino acids. V was clipped by 5 bases and J by 5 bases; unmatched bases: 7. This chain's CDR3 is CASSSWTGSYGYTF. CDR3 nucleotide sequence: TGCGCCAGCAGCTCTTGGACAGGGTCTTATGGCTACACCTTC.

The V call is TRBV11-3, the J call TRBJ2-1; D may be TRBD2 (5 bases). This CDR3 spans 15 amino acids. V lost 1 base, J lost 7 bases, and 14 bases lay in between. The germline gives CDR1 SGHNT, CDR2 YENEEA. The CDR3 DNA reads as TGTGCCAGCAGCTTAGGGGGAGTGAACGGGAATGAGCAGTTCTTC. The encoded protein is CASSLGGVNGNEQFF. The variable domain in full, completed from reference TRBV11-3 and TRBJ2-1, reads EAGVVQSPRYKIIEKKQPVAFWCNPISGHNTLYWYLQNLGQGPELLIRYENEEAVDDSQLPKDRFSAERLKGVDSTLKIQPAELGDSAVYLCASSLGGVNGNEQFFGPGTRLTVL.

This clone has a handful of counts. The V gene is TRBV5-8, the J gene TRBJ1-2; D gene ambiguous. Trimming took off 4 bases at V and 0 bases at J, with 7 bases between the two ends. From germline, CDR1 is SGHTS and CDR2 YDEGEE. The CDR3 spans 13 residues. The CDR3 sequence: CASSRESNYGYTF. Written as DNA, the CDR3 is TGTGCCAGCAGCCGAGAGTCTAACTATGGCTACACCTTC. The complete variable domain, with remaining parts taken from reference TRBV5-8 and TRBJ1-2, reads EAGVTQSPTHLIKTRGQQATLRCSPISGHTSVYWYQQALGLGLQFLLWYDEGEERNRGNFPPRFSGRQFPNYSSELNVNALELEDSALYLCASSRESNYGYTFGSGTRLTVV.

This clone has just a few counts. The V call is TRBV2, the J call TRBJ1-1, with 11 bases matching TRBD1. Germline V lookup: CDR1 SNHLY, CDR2 FYNNEI. The J segment lost 7 bases and the V segment lost 2 bases, leaving 6 bases of the junction unmatched. This CDR3 has 15 residues. The CDR3 is CASSELGQGGFEAFF. In nucleotides, the CDR3 is TGTGCCAGCAGTGAATTGGGACAGGGGGGATTTGAAGCTTTCTTT.

V is TRBV19 and J is TRBJ2-5; D might be TRBD1 (5 bases). Germline-derived CDR1 and CDR2 are LNHDA and SQIVND (reference sequence). V lost 8 bases and J lost 1, with 14 bases in between. The CDR3 loop spans 14 amino acids. CDR3 protein: CASSYDRSQETQYF. In DNA, the CDR3 is TGTGCCAGTTCCTATGACAGAAGCCAAGAGACCCAGTACTTC.

The gene calls are TRBV29-1 and TRBJ1-2; 7 positions match TRBD1. The V segment lost 3 bases and the J segment 14 bases; nucleotides outside the gene matches: 3. The CDR3 consists of 9 residues. The germline gives CDR1 SQVTM, CDR2 ANQGSEA. The CDR3 loop reads CSVEEGATF. CDR3 bases: TGCAGCGTTGAGGAGGGGGCTACCTTC. Looking up the rest from reference TRBV29-1 and TRBJ1-2 gives the full variable domain: SAVISQKPSRDICQRGTSLTIQCQVDSQVTMMFWYRQQPGQSLTLIATANQGSEATYESGFVIDKFPISRPNLTFSTLTVSNMSPEDSSIYLCSVEEGATFGSGTRLTVV.

V is TRBV20-1 and J is TRBJ2-5, with D possibly matching TRBD2 (5 bases). V was pared by 3 bases and J by 5 bases, with 13 bases between. CDR1 DFQATT and CDR2 SNEGSKA come from the germline V gene (reference sequence). There are 13 residues in the CDR3. DNA of the CDR3: TGCAGTGCTAGTGCGGGTAATTGGGAGACCCAGTACTTC. Its translation is CSASAGNWETQYF.

The CDR3 bases are TGTGCCAGCAGCTTAGCGGGGTCCTACAATGAGCAGTTCTTC. As protein: CASSLAGSYNEQFF. The rearrangement links TRBV6-2 or TRBV6-3 to TRBJ2-1; 8 nucleotides align to TRBD2. Trimming at V came to 6 bases and at J to 1 base, leaving 2 bases not matched to a gene. The CDR3 covers 14 residues. Per the germline V gene, CDR1 is MNHEY and CDR2 is SVGEGT.

In the case of this clone: Different DNA sequences within this sample yield the same CDR3. This sequence joins TRBV29-1 and TRBJ1-1; D gene unclear. CDR1 SQVTM and CDR2 ANQGSEA come from the germline V gene. This CDR3 spans 13 amino acids. V lost 6 bases and J lost 1, with 12 bases in between. CDR3 in amino acids: CSVPSTGNTEAFF. In DNA, the CDR3 is TGCAGCGTGCCCTCAACGGGGAACACTGAAGCTTTCTTT.

The chain recombines TRBV9 with TRBJ2-3, with no clear D. CDR1 and CDR2 from the germline V gene are SGDLS and YYNGEE. The length of the CDR3 is 14 residues. The ends were cut back, 3 bases at V and 1 base at J, with 9 bases in the middle. CDR3 sequence (DNA): TGTGCCAGCAGCGAACATCCCCGCACAGATACGCAGTATTTT. Translated: CASSEHPRTDTQYF.

There are a few counts of this clone. The chain has TRBV3-1 (or the pseudogene TRBV3-2) and TRBJ1-1, with unresolved D. CDR3 length equals 14 residues. V was clipped by 0 bases and J by 3 bases, with 8 bases between them. Germline V gene sequence: CDR1 LGHDT, CDR2 YNNKEL (reference sequence). DNA for the CDR3: TGTGCCAGCAGCCAAGATATGCGGGACACTGAAGCTTTCTTT. It is translated as CASSQDMRDTEAFF.

V and J are TRBV6-6 and TRBJ1-4; 9 bases line up with TRBD1. The CDR3 is 14 amino acids. V was clipped by 7 bases and J by 11 bases; unmatched bases: 11. Germline values: CDR1 MNHNY, CDR2 SVGAGI (reference sequence). CDR3 bases: TGTGCCAGCATCCGAGACAGGGGGGTGAGGAAACTGTTTTTT. It codes for CASIRDRGVRKLFF.

This clone has just one count. The chain is built from TRBV19 and TRBJ1-3, with TRBD1 identical over 7 bases. Per germline, CDR1 LNHDA and CDR2 SQIVND (reference sequence). The CDR3 extends over 17 amino acids. V dropped 6 bases and J dropped 2; count of bases not matched to a gene: 13. The DNA for the CDR3 is TGTGCCAGTAGATTTGCCTACAGGGGAGCTCCTGGAAACACCATATATTTT. Amino acids: CASRFAYRGAPGNTIYF.

The chain has TRBV19 and TRBJ1-1; 7 bases line up with TRBD1. Germline V gene data show CDR1 as LNHDA and CDR2 as SQIVND (reference sequence). This CDR3 is built from 16 residues. After removal of 1 base from V and 6 bases from J, the junction contained 11 bases not matched to a gene. The CDR3 loop is CASSIGPTGSFPEAFF. The CDR3 DNA follows: TGTGCCAGTAGTATAGGGCCGACAGGGAGTTTCCCTGAAGCTTTCTTT.

In regard to this clone: One junction end does not reproduce the germline sequence, and a read error may be involved. V is TRBV19 and J is TRBJ1-2; no firm D call. In germline, CDR1 is LNHDA, CDR2 SQIVND (reference sequence). The CDR3 extends over 14 amino acids. In DNA, the CDR3 is TGTGCCAGTAGTTACCCCGCGACTAATTATGGCTACACCTTC. Its protein is CASSYPATNYGYTF. The whole variable domain, filled in from reference TRBV19 and TRBJ1-2, reads DGGITQSPKYLFRKEGQNVTLSCEQNLNHDAMYWYRQDPGQGLRLIYYSQIVNDFQKGDIAEGYSVSREKKESFPLTVTSAQKNPTAFYLCASSYPATNYGYTFGSGTRLTVV.

This clone appeared once. This chain joins TRBV6-6 and TRBJ1-1, with a possible D match to TRBD1 (6 bases). The CDR3 has 13 residues. Germline CDR1 is MNHNY and CDR2 is SVGAGI (reference sequence). The V end was cut by 8 bases, the J end by 4 bases, with 14 bases between. The CDR3 loop is CASLAGAPTEAFF. The CDR3 DNA reads as TGTGCCAGCCTCGCAGGGGCGCCCACTGAAGCTTTCTTT.

V is TRBV25-1 and J is TRBJ1-3; a possible D gene is TRBD1 (5 bases). There are 15 residues in the CDR3. Per germline, CDR1 MGHDK and CDR2 SYGVNS. V was trimmed by 2 bases and J by 5 bases, leaving 13 bases between them. The CDR3 loop is CASSEDAGHRNTIYF. The CDR3 DNA reads as TGTGCCAGCAGTGAAGATGCAGGACACCGAAACACCATATATTTT.

This chain uses TRBV29-1 with TRBJ2-1; TRBD2 aligns across 16 bases. V trimming: 3 bases; J trimming: 8 bases; junction bases outside the gene matches: 4. The CDR3 contains 15 residues. Germline lookup yields CDR1 SQVTM and CDR2 ANQGSEA. This CDR3 is CSVELGLAGGDEQFF. CDR3 sequence (DNA): TGCAGCGTTGAGCTGGGACTAGCGGGAGGGGATGAGCAGTTCTTC.

V gene TRBV18 combines with J gene TRBJ2-3; TRBD1 matches at 7 bases. Germline-derived CDR1 and CDR2 are KGHSH and LQKENI. Germline trimming cut 6 bases from V and 2 bases from J; bases unmatched to any gene: 11. The CDR3 length is 16 residues. The CDR3 protein is CASSTGQDRTTDTQYF. In nucleotides, the CDR3 is TGTGCCAGCTCTACTGGACAGGATAGGACCACAGATACGCAGTATTTT.

This chain joins TRBV7-2 and TRBJ1-2, with 9 positions matching TRBD1. V gave up 5 bases and J gave up 3 bases; unmatched junction bases: 7. The CDR3 spans 15 residues. The germline V gene has CDR1 SGHTA and CDR2 FQGNSA. CDR3 DNA: TGTGCCAGCAGCACCCGGGACAGGGCTCACTATGGCTACACCTTC. Amino acid sequence: CASSTRDRAHYGYTF.

This clone is a singleton in its sample. The genes are TRBV5-4 and TRBJ2-3; a weak D match, TRBD1 (5 bases). Per the germline V gene, CDR1 is SGHNT and CDR2 is YYREEE (reference sequence). The CDR3 consists of 15 residues. V lost 1 base to trimming and J lost 1 base, with 10 bases between them. CDR3 loop: CASSLWGGGTDTQYF. CDR3 nucleotides: TGTGCCAGCAGCTTGTGGGGCGGAGGCACAGATACGCAGTATTTT.